These 17 T cell receptor beta chains were all obtained from the same sample, sequenced in a study of blood T cells in healthy people across ages. Through a sample-barcoded 5' primer and a J-beta primer mix, a second PCR was run for roughly 7 to 11 cycles. A single record per CDR3 protein comes from TCRdb applying MiXCR to the 5' RACE reads. The data show about 650,000 distinct CDR3 sequences, 45% to 60% seen once. Specimen: blood. These receptors were taken from a woman older than 75 in good health.

The chain employs TRBV29-1 and TRBJ2-1; TRBD2 aligns across 11 bases. The length of the CDR3 is 16 residues. V gave up 2 bases and J gave up 0 bases; unmatched junction bases: 3. Looked up from germline, CDR1 is SQVTM and CDR2 is ANQGSEA. DNA for the CDR3: TGCAGCGTTGAACTCGGGACTAGCGGCTCCTACAATGAGCAGTTCTTC. This translates into CSVELGTSGSYNEQFF.

J is TRBJ2-5 and V is TRBV29-1; 11 nucleotides agree with TRBD2. Losses at the gene ends were 6 bases for V and 5 bases for J; bases not matched to a gene: 8. Germline loops: CDR1 SQVTM, CDR2 ANQGSEA. This CDR3 has 14 residues. CDR3 amino acids: CSVAGLAEVETQYF. CDR3 in DNA: TGCAGCGTCGCGGGACTAGCGGAGGTGGAGACCCAGTACTTC. Full variable domain (missing parts from reference TRBV29-1 and TRBJ2-5): SAVISQKPSRDICQRGTSLTIQCQVDSQVTMMFWYRQQPGQSLTLIATANQGSEATYESGFVIDKFPISRPNLTFSTLTVSNMSPEDSSIYLCSVAGLAEVETQYFGPGTRLLVL.

On this clonotype: At one boundary the junction diverges from the germline segment, which might be a read error. This rearrangement joins TRBV5-1 to TRBJ2-4; a weak D match, TRBD1 (5 bases). Germline V gives CDR1 SGHRS, CDR2 YFSETQ. The CDR3 extends over 14 amino acids. The CDR3 here is CASSLAEGENSQYF. The CDR3 DNA reads TGCGCCAGCAGCCTGGCAGAAGGGGAAAACAGTCAGTACTTC.

This clonotype occurred many times. The rearrangement uses TRBV7-2 and TRBJ2-5; D gene ambiguous. Germline V lookup: CDR1 SGHTA, CDR2 FQGNSA. This CDR3 spans 12 amino acids. V lost 4 bases and J 5 bases, leaving 8 bases between the germline ends. This chain's CDR3 is CASSSGTETQYF. CDR3 nucleotide sequence: TGTGCCAGCAGCTCTGGTACTGAGACCCAGTACTTC. Full variable domain (missing parts from reference TRBV7-2 and TRBJ2-5): GAGVSQSPSNKVTEKGKDVELRCDPISGHTALYWYRQSLGQGLEFLIYFQGNSAPDKSGLPSDRFSAERTGGSVSTLTIQRTQQEDSAVYLCASSSGTETQYFGPGTRLLVL.

This clonotype has only one observation. The chain carries TRBV10-3 and TRBJ2-5; TRBD1 aligns across 9 bases. The DNA end lines up better with TRBJ2-7; the J call may be wrong. Germline V gene lookup returns CDR1 ENHRY and CDR2 SYGVKD. The CDR3 covers 15 residues. CDR3 in amino acids: CAISGPGTGFYEQYF. In DNA, the CDR3 is TGTGCCATCAGCGGCCCCGGGACAGGGTTCTACGAGCAGTACTTC.

Points on this clonotype: A read error may be the cause here, since a much bigger clone is one base away. The genes are TRBV7-2 and TRBJ2-1; tentative D call: TRBD1 (5 bases). The germline CDR1 and CDR2 sequences are SGHTA and FQGNSA. Trimming left V 5 bases short and J 5 bases short, with 10 bases between. There are 13 residues in the CDR3. The CDR3 reads CASSLETDNEQFF. The CDR3 DNA sequence: TGTGCCAGCAGCCTCGAGACAGACAATGAGCAGTTCTTC.

The V gene is TRBV6-1, the J gene TRBJ2-5, with 10 positions matching TRBD2. The assigned J gene may be wrong: the sequence end matches TRBJ2-7 better. Germline lookup yields CDR1 MNHNS and CDR2 SASEGT. This CDR3 spans 14 amino acids. The CDR3 is CASSVAGGLNEQYF. CDR3 sequence (DNA): TGTGCCAGCAGCGTAGCGGGAGGCTTAAACGAGCAGTACTTC.

The sample holds many counts of this clonotype. The CDR3 DNA follows: TGTGCCAGCCGGCGGGGGGAAAGCACAGATACGCAGTATTTT. This gives the protein CASRRGESTDTQYF. The rearrangement links TRBV9 to TRBJ2-3; 8 bases are shared with TRBD2. Germline assignment: CDR1 SGDLS and CDR2 YYNGEE. CDR3 length: 14 amino acids. The junction had 4 bases not matched to a gene; V was cut back by 7 bases and J by 0 bases. The full variable domain, in which reference TRBV9 and TRBJ2-3 provide the parts outside the CDR3, is DSGVTQTPKHLITATGQRVTLRCSPRSGDLSVYWYQQSLDQGLQFLIQYYNGEERAKGNILERFSAQQFPDLHSELNLSSLELGDSALYFCASRRGESTDTQYFGPGTRLTVL.

This clonotype was seen at least ten times. The chain combines TRBV10-2 with TRBJ2-2; no clear D gene. Germline V gene sequence: CDR1 WSHSY, CDR2 SAAADI. The CDR3 extends over 13 amino acids. The ends were cut back, 3 bases at V and 5 bases at J, with 7 bases in the middle. CDR3 nucleotides: TGCGCCAGCAGTGAAAGCCAAACCGGGGAGCTGTTTTTT. Translation: CASSESQTGELFF.

This clonotype was seen at least ten times. V and J are TRBV7-3 and TRBJ2-1; 9 positions agree with TRBD2. The CDR3 covers 14 residues. The germline CDR1 and CDR2 sequences are SGHTA and FQGTGA. J gave up 8 bases and V 5 bases, and 7 bases lay outside the gene matches. The CDR3 DNA follows: TGTGCCAGCAGCCAGCTAGCGGGATCAGATGAGCAGTTCTTC. Its translation: CASSQLAGSDEQFF.

In regard to this clonotype: This may stem from a read error, because a much larger clone lies one nucleotide away. The chain employs TRBV6-2 or TRBV6-3 and TRBJ1-2; a weak D match, TRBD1 (6 bases). The CDR3 runs 13 residues. The germline CDR1 and CDR2 sequences are MNHEY and SVGEGT. The DNA of the CDR3 is TGTGCCAGCAGTGACTCACAGGGAGGCGGCTACACCTTC. Translating gives CASSDSQGGGYTF.

This clonotype has ten or more counts. The chain couples TRBV6-6 to TRBJ2-7; unclear D gene. The CDR3 runs to 14 residues. From germline, CDR1 is MNHNY and CDR2 SVGAGI (reference sequence). Trimming shortened V by 5 bases and J by 1 base, and 12 bases separated the two germline ends. The DNA of the CDR3 is TGTGCCAGCAGTCCCAGCAGAGATTCCTACGAGCAGTACTTC. It yields the protein CASSPSRDSYEQYF.

In this sample, this clonotype turned up a few times. This sequence joins TRBV7-2 and TRBJ2-3; 12 bases match TRBD2. Germline trimming cut 5 bases from V and 0 bases from J; bases unmatched to any gene: 9. Germline CDR1 is SGHTA and CDR2 is FQGNSA. There are 18 residues in the CDR3. CDR3 bases: TGTGCCAGCAGCCGAAGAGGACTAGCGGGGCCTAGCACAGATACGCAGTATTTT. Translating it yields CASSRRGLAGPSTDTQYF.

The V gene is TRBV20-1, the J gene TRBJ2-1, with 8 bases identical to TRBD2. The CDR3 spans 16 residues. The germline V gene encodes CDR1 DFQATT and CDR2 SNEGSKA (reference sequence). V was pared by 4 bases and J by 5 bases, with 13 bases of the junction left unmatched. The DNA for the CDR3 is TGCAGTGCTACTACCGCAGGACTAGCAGGGCACAATGAGCAGTTCTTC. Translated: CSATTAGLAGHNEQFF.

The rearrangement links TRBV27 to TRBJ2-1; tentative D call: TRBD2 (5 bases). The CDR3 covers 12 residues. The V gene's germline CDR1 is MNHEY and CDR2 SMNVEV (reference sequence). Trimming removed 8 bases from V and 7 bases from J, with 12 bases in between. The CDR3 sequence: CASGRLTNEQFF. CDR3 sequence (DNA): TGTGCCAGCGGACGACTAACTAATGAGCAGTTCTTC.

The sample holds many counts of this clonotype. The chain uses TRBV4-2 and TRBJ2-3, with 10 bases fitting TRBD1. The junction had 8 bases not matched to a gene; V was cut back by 1 base and J by 4 bases. The CDR3 spans 17 residues. The germline CDR1 and CDR2 sequences are LGHNA and YNFKEQ. The CDR3 DNA follows: TGTGCCAGCAGCCAAGTAGGGGGACAGGGGAGTTCAGATACGCAGTATTTT. It encodes CASSQVGGQGSSDTQYF.

This clonotype was seen repeatedly, ten times or more. The chain joins TRBV12-3 or TRBV12-4 to TRBJ2-1; D uncertain. This CDR3 has 14 amino acids. Deletions cut 6 bases from V and 10 bases from J, with 19 bases between. CDR3 region: CASRSTGHTTEQFF. CDR3 DNA: TGTGCCAGCAGATCGACCGGGCACACCACGGAGCAGTTCTTC.